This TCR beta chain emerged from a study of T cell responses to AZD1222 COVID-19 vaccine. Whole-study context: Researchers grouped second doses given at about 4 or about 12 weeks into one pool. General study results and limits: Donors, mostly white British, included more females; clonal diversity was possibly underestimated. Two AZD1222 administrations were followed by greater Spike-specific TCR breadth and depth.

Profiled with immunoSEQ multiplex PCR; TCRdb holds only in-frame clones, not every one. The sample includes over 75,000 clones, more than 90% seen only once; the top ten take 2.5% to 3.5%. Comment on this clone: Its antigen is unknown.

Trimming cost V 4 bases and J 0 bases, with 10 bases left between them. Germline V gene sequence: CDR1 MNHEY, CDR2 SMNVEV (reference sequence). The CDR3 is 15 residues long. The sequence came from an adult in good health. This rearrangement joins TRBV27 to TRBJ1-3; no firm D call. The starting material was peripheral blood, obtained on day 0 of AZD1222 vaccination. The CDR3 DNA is TGTGCCAGCAGTTCCTCCGGGAACTCTGGAAACACCATATATTTT. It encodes CASSSSGNSGNTIYF.